These T cell receptor beta chains were read from a single sample in a study of early stage breast cancer tumors. Clones were sequenced by immunoSEQ multiplex PCR, and TCRdb holds only the in-frame ones, with some missing. The table has about 30,000 clones, about 70% seen once. The specimen was blood. These receptors all stem from a person aged 45 to 59 with breast cancer. CDR3s include the opening cysteine and the closing phenylalanine or tryptophan. Fields, in order: D gene, clone size, V gene, J gene, CDR3 DNA, CDR3 protein. D genes are given only for firm matches. Expanded clones are given a class, and other clones once, few, many or no size at all.

d_call: NA; clone_size: NA; v_call: TRBV27; j_call: TRBJ1-5; cdr3_nt: TGTGCCAGCAGTTTACAGGGGCTCAATCAGCCCCAGCATTTT; cdr3_aa: CASSLQGLNQPQHF
d_call: NA; clone_size: NA; v_call: TRBV29-1; j_call: TRBJ1-1; cdr3_nt: TGCAGCGTTGTAGCAACTGAAGCTTTCTTT; cdr3_aa: CSVVATEAFF
d_call: NA; clone_size: NA; v_call: TRBV4-1; j_call: TRBJ2-3; cdr3_nt: TGCGCCAGCAGCCAAGATCCCGGGCCCGGCGTCACAGATACGCAGTATTTT; cdr3_aa: CASSQDPGPGVTDTQYF
d_call: TRBD1; clone_size: NA; v_call: TRBV29-1; j_call: TRBJ2-7; cdr3_nt: TGCAGCGTGTCGGGACAGATCGACTACGAGCAGTACTTC; cdr3_aa: CSVSGQIDYEQYF
d_call: NA; clone_size: NA; v_call: TRBV4-1; j_call: TRBJ2-1; cdr3_nt: TGCGCCAGCAGCCAGGGATACAGGGTCCATGAGCAGTTCTTC; cdr3_aa: CASSQGYRVHEQFF
d_call: TRBD1; clone_size: NA; v_call: TRBV9; j_call: TRBJ2-3; cdr3_nt: TGTGCCAGCAGCACCCCGGGACAGGGGGCGCGGGATACGCAGTATTTT; cdr3_aa: CASSTPGQGARDTQYF
d_call: NA; clone_size: NA; v_call: TRBV6-5; j_call: TRBJ2-1; cdr3_nt: TGTGCCAGCAGTTTTAGAGATGGGCAGGAGCAGTTCTTC; cdr3_aa: CASSFRDGQEQFF
d_call: TRBD2; clone_size: once; v_call: TRBV5-1; j_call: TRBJ2-1; cdr3_nt: TGCGCCAGCAGCTTGGCCTCAAGCGGGAGATCAGCACGTGAGCAGTTCTTC; cdr3_aa: CASSLASSGRSAREQFF
d_call: NA; clone_size: few; v_call: TRBV7-9; j_call: TRBJ2-1; cdr3_nt: TGTGCCAGCAGCTTTGGGGATACAGAGCAGTTCTTC; cdr3_aa: CASSFGDTEQFF
d_call: NA; clone_size: NA; v_call: TRBV4-2; j_call: TRBJ2-1; cdr3_nt: TGTGCCAGCAGCCAAGATATCGCATCTGATGAGCAGTTCTTC; cdr3_aa: CASSQDIASDEQFF
d_call: TRBD2; clone_size: NA; v_call: TRBV5-4; j_call: TRBJ2-7; cdr3_nt: TGTGCCAGCAGCTTGAGAGGTAGCGGGAACTACGAGCAGTACTTC; cdr3_aa: CASSLRGSGNYEQYF
d_call: NA; clone_size: NA; v_call: TRBV7-3; j_call: TRBJ2-7; cdr3_nt: TGTGCCAGCAGCATCTCAGGGAGGGGGACCTACGAGCAGTACTTC; cdr3_aa: CASSISGRGTYEQYF
d_call: NA; clone_size: few; v_call: TRBV10-3; j_call: TRBJ1-1; cdr3_nt: TGTGCCATCAGTGGCCGCGACCCGAACACTGAAGCTTTCTTT; cdr3_aa: CAISGRDPNTEAFF
d_call: TRBD1; clone_size: NA; v_call: TRBV7-2; j_call: TRBJ1-3; cdr3_nt: TGTGCCAGCAGCCCAGGGACAGCAGGAAACACCATATATTTT; cdr3_aa: CASSPGTAGNTIYF
d_call: NA; clone_size: NA; v_call: TRBV2; j_call: TRBJ2-7; cdr3_nt: TGTGCCAGCAGGGAAAGGGACGTAGCATCCTACGAGCAGTACTTC; cdr3_aa: CASRERDVASYEQYF
d_call: TRBD1; clone_size: NA; v_call: TRBV19; j_call: TRBJ2-7; cdr3_nt: TGTGCCAGTAGTACCCGGACAGGATACCTGGGGGAGCAGTACTTC; cdr3_aa: CASSTRTGYLGEQYF
d_call: NA; clone_size: NA; v_call: TRBV6-5; j_call: TRBJ2-7; cdr3_nt: TGTGCCACCCAACGATCAACCCACTACGAGCAGTACTTC; cdr3_aa: CATQRSTHYEQYF
d_call: NA; clone_size: NA; v_call: TRBV7-9; j_call: TRBJ1-4; cdr3_nt: TGTGCCAGCAGTCCCCGGTCGGGACCGCTGCCTTTAAGGGAAAAACTGTTTTTT; cdr3_aa: CASSPRSGPLPLREKLFF
d_call: NA; clone_size: NA; v_call: TRBV5-6; j_call: TRBJ2-7; cdr3_nt: TGTGCCAGCAGCTTGGGACTAGTCTCCTACGAGCAGTACTTC; cdr3_aa: CASSLGLVSYEQYF
d_call: NA; clone_size: NA; v_call: TRBV18; j_call: TRBJ1-5; cdr3_nt: TGTGCCAGCTCACTGGATTACAATCAGCCCCAGCATTTT; cdr3_aa: CASSLDYNQPQHF
d_call: NA; clone_size: NA; v_call: TRBV11-2; j_call: TRBJ2-2; cdr3_nt: TGTGCCAGCAGCTTAGATGAAAGCAAAGGGGAGCTGTTTTTT; cdr3_aa: CASSLDESKGELFF
d_call: NA; clone_size: NA; v_call: TRBV7-6; j_call: TRBJ2-5; cdr3_nt: TGTGCCAGCAGCCCACCTCCGGCGGGATTTGAGACCCAGTACTTC; cdr3_aa: CASSPPPAGFETQYF
d_call: TRBD1; clone_size: NA; v_call: TRBV4-1; j_call: TRBJ1-2; cdr3_nt: TGCGCCAGCAGCCACGGACAGGCCTCTGGGGATGGCTACACCTTC; cdr3_aa: CASSHGQASGDGYTF
d_call: NA; clone_size: few; v_call: TRBV7-9; j_call: TRBJ2-7; cdr3_nt: TGTGCCAGCAGCTTAGCGACCCGAGGGTACGAGCAGTACTTC; cdr3_aa: CASSLATRGYEQYF
d_call: NA; clone_size: once; v_call: TRBV21-1; j_call: TRBJ2-5; cdr3_nt: TGTGCCAGCTCCTCACCGGACAGGGGTTTCCAAGAGACCCAGTACTTC; cdr3_aa: CASSSPDRGFQETQYF
d_call: TRBD1; clone_size: NA; v_call: TRBV29-1; j_call: TRBJ1-2; cdr3_nt: TGCAGCGTTGTGGCGGGACAGGGGGCGAACTATGGCTACACCTTC; cdr3_aa: CSVVAGQGANYGYTF
d_call: TRBD1; clone_size: few; v_call: TRBV7-8; j_call: TRBJ1-3; cdr3_nt: TGTGCCAGCAGCGTCCGGGACAGGGGACCCTCTGGAAACACCATATATTTT; cdr3_aa: CASSVRDRGPSGNTIYF
d_call: TRBD1; clone_size: NA; v_call: TRBV12-5; j_call: TRBJ2-1; cdr3_nt: TGTGCTAGTGGGTTTATGACAGGGGGCGAGAATGAGCAGTTCTTC; cdr3_aa: CASGFMTGGENEQFF
d_call: NA; clone_size: NA; v_call: TRBV5-1; j_call: TRBJ1-1; cdr3_nt: TGCGCCAGCAACCCCCGGACAGCGAACACTGAAGCTTTCTTT; cdr3_aa: CASNPRTANTEAFF
d_call: NA; clone_size: NA; v_call: TRBV7-3; j_call: TRBJ1-5; cdr3_nt: TGTGCCAGCAGCAACGGAGGGGGAAGGAATCAGCCCCAGCATTTT; cdr3_aa: CASSNGGGRNQPQHF
d_call: NA; clone_size: few; v_call: TRBV5-5; j_call: TRBJ2-7; cdr3_nt: TGTGCCACCAAGAAGAGTGCGGGGGCCGGGGGCGAGCAGTACTTC; cdr3_aa: CATKKSAGAGGEQYF
d_call: TRBD1; clone_size: NA; v_call: TRBV11-3; j_call: TRBJ2-1; cdr3_nt: TGTGCCAGCAGCGCGGGACAGGCCGGTTACAATGAGCAGTTCTTC; cdr3_aa: CASSAGQAGYNEQFF
d_call: TRBD1; clone_size: NA; v_call: TRBV7-2; j_call: TRBJ2-3; cdr3_nt: TGTGCCAGCAGCTTGAGTACAGGGGGAGTTACAGATACGCAGTATTTT; cdr3_aa: CASSLSTGGVTDTQYF
d_call: TRBD1; clone_size: NA; v_call: TRBV4-1; j_call: TRBJ1-5; cdr3_nt: TGCGCCAGCAGCCAAAAGCCCGGGACAGAGGATCAGCCCCAGCATTTT; cdr3_aa: CASSQKPGTEDQPQHF
d_call: NA; clone_size: NA; v_call: TRBV6-6; j_call: TRBJ1-1; cdr3_nt: TGTGCCAGCAGTTATAAGGACCGAGGCACTGAAGCTTTCTTT; cdr3_aa: CASSYKDRGTEAFF
d_call: NA; clone_size: NA; v_call: TRBV2; j_call: TRBJ2-6; cdr3_nt: TGTGCCAGCATCGGACAGACAGCTGGGGCCAACGTCCTGACTTTC; cdr3_aa: CASIGQTAGANVLTF
d_call: NA; clone_size: NA; v_call: TRBV5-4; j_call: TRBJ2-1; cdr3_nt: TGTGCCAGCAGCTTGCCTAGTGGGAATGAGCAGTTCTTC; cdr3_aa: CASSLPSGNEQFF
d_call: TRBD1; clone_size: few; v_call: TRBV7-9; j_call: TRBJ1-4; cdr3_nt: TGTGCCAGCAGCGTCGACAGGGGGCAAAGTGAAAAACTGTTTTTT; cdr3_aa: CASSVDRGQSEKLFF
d_call: NA; clone_size: NA; v_call: TRBV7-2; j_call: TRBJ2-5; cdr3_nt: TGTGCCAGCAGCCCCGGGTTACTGGCGACCCAGTACTTC; cdr3_aa: CASSPGLLATQYF
d_call: TRBD1; clone_size: few; v_call: TRBV6-5; j_call: TRBJ2-1; cdr3_nt: TGTGCCAGCAGTCGACAGGGGAATGAGCAGTTCTTC; cdr3_aa: CASSRQGNEQFF
d_call: NA; clone_size: NA; v_call: TRBV29-1; j_call: TRBJ2-3; cdr3_nt: TGCAGCGTGGGTAGCACAGATACGCAGTATTTT; cdr3_aa: CSVGSTDTQYF